Presented here are 21 T cell receptor beta chains from one specimen sequenced in a study of cytomegalovirus exposure and HLA in healthy donors. With 60 Vbeta and 13 Jbeta primers, the PCR was carried out. The method was immunoSEQ multiplex PCR; TCRdb's version includes in-frame clones alone and lacks a portion of them. Of more than 65,000 clones in the sample, 74% were seen once. The sequencing sample was made of PBMCs. All receptors derive from a woman aged 55-70 years in good health and CMV-seropositive.

The chain uses TRBV27 and TRBJ1-5; 7 bases match TRBD1. The germline CDR1 and CDR2 sequences are MNHEY and SMNVEV (reference sequence). Trimming at V came to 3 bases and at J to 5 bases, leaving 4 bases not matched to a gene. The CDR3 has 14 residues. CDR3 region: CASSFTQGHQPQHF. The DNA for the CDR3 is TGTGCCAGCAGTTTTACACAGGGGCATCAGCCCCAGCATTTT.

V is TRBV11-2 and J is TRBJ2-1; TRBD2 aligns across 8 bases. Unmatched junction bases numbered 12, after V lost 4 bases and J lost 4 bases. Germline CDR1 SGHAT, CDR2 FQNNGV. The CDR3 is 17 amino acids. In DNA form, the CDR3 reads TGTGCCAGCAGCTCCCAAGCGGGAGAGGGAGGGTACAATGAGCAGTTCTTC. Its translation: CASSSQAGEGGYNEQFF. Filled out from reference TRBV11-2 and TRBJ2-1, the complete variable domain reads EAGVAQSPRYKIIEKRQSVAFWCNPISGHATLYWYQQILGQGPKLLIQFQNNGVVDDSQLPKDRFSAERLKGVDSTLKIQPAKLEDSAVYLCASSSQAGEGGYNEQFFGPGTRLTVL.

V and J are TRBV4-1 and TRBJ1-5, with D unclear. The CDR3 extends over 15 amino acids. The germline V gene has CDR1 MGHRA and CDR2 YSYEKL. The ends were cut back, 2 bases at V and 7 bases at J, with 15 bases in the middle. The CDR3 loop reads CASSQPFGEIQPQHF. CDR3 DNA: TGCGCCAGCAGCCAACCGTTCGGGGAGATCCAGCCCCAGCATTTT.

This sequence joins TRBV5-1 and TRBJ2-2; D might be TRBD1 (6 bases). Looked up from germline, CDR1 is SGHRS and CDR2 is YFSETQ. The CDR3 consists of 15 residues. The V end lost 6 bases, the J end lost 0 bases, and 12 bases lay between the germline ends. The CDR3 DNA is TGCGCCAGCATCAATGGACAGCCGAACACCGGGGAGCTGTTTTTT. Encoded protein: CASINGQPNTGELFF.

V usage is TRBV11-2 and J usage is TRBJ2-1; 7 bases match TRBD1. This CDR3 spans 15 amino acids. With V trimmed by 2 bases and J by 4 bases, 5 bases remained unmatched. CDR1 SGHAT and CDR2 FQNNGV come from the germline V gene. CDR3 coding DNA: TGTGCCAGCAGCTTAACGCCCAGGGGGTACAATGAGCAGTTCTTC. Translation gives CASSLTPRGYNEQFF.

The gene calls are TRBV5-4 and TRBJ2-5; D call uncertain. The V gene lost 0 bases and the J gene lost 1 base, with 7 bases spanning the gap. The germline gives CDR1 SGHNT, CDR2 YYREEE (reference sequence). The CDR3 runs 14 residues. The CDR3, as DNA: TGTGCCAGCAGCTTGGAGCGAATCCAAGAGACCCAGTACTTC. This gives the protein CASSLERIQETQYF.

The chain joins TRBV19 to TRBJ1-2; the match to TRBD1 covers 8 bases. CDR3 length: 13 amino acids. The V segment lost 7 bases and the J segment 7 bases; nucleotides outside the gene matches: 8. The germline gives CDR1 LNHDA, CDR2 SQIVND (reference sequence). CDR3: CASTKTGDRGYTF. The CDR3, as DNA: TGTGCCAGTACCAAGACAGGGGACCGTGGCTACACCTTC.

The J gene is TRBJ1-5, the V gene TRBV19; maybe TRBD1 (5 bases). Trimming stripped 5 bases from V and 3 bases from J, with 11 bases between. The CDR3 covers 14 residues. Germline CDR1 and CDR2: LNHDA and SQIVND (reference sequence). The CDR3 region is CASSPQDYNQPQHF. The CDR3 region has the DNA TGTGCCAGTAGTCCACAGGATTACAATCAGCCCCAGCATTTT.

The V and J genes are TRBV5-6 and TRBJ2-3; D is possibly TRBD2 (5 bases). In germline, CDR1 is SGHDT, CDR2 YYEEEE. Trimming pared 3 bases from V and 2 bases from J, leaving 10 bases between. This CDR3 is built from 14 residues. CDR3 bases: TGTGCCAGCAGCTCCGGACTCGCCACAGATACGCAGTATTTT. Translating gives CASSSGLATDTQYF.

This clone appeared once. V and J are TRBV4-1 and TRBJ1-5; 7 positions match TRBD1. Germline CDR1 and CDR2: MGHRA and YSYEKL. This CDR3 has 17 amino acids. J was trimmed by 6 bases and V by 2 bases; bases with no gene match: 13. The CDR3 DNA is TGCGCCAGCAGCCAATCCCTTGAAGGGGGCAGAGGTCAGCCCCAGCATTTT. Protein sequence: CASSQSLEGGRGQPQHF.

This chain connects TRBV2 to TRBJ1-4; TRBD1 might be the D (5 bases). The CDR3 contains 15 residues. Germline CDR1 and CDR2: SNHLY and FYNNEI. Trimming left V 3 bases short and J 4 bases short, with 12 bases between. This CDR3 is CASSEMGLDNEKLFF. In DNA, the CDR3 is TGTGCCAGCAGTGAGATGGGGCTGGATAATGAAAAACTGTTTTTT.

The rearrangement joins TRBV29-1 to TRBJ2-2, with D tentatively TRBD1 (6 bases). Germline V gene sequence: CDR1 SQVTM, CDR2 ANQGSEA. V lost 5 bases and J 0 bases, leaving 10 bases between the germline ends. The CDR3 runs 14 residues. This CDR3 reads CSVSDSANTGELFF. CDR3 sequence (DNA): TGCAGCGTTTCGGACAGCGCGAACACCGGGGAGCTGTTTTTT.

This clone was observed a few times. The rearrangement joins TRBV9 to TRBJ1-3, with 7 bases that match TRBD1. The V and J ends lost 3 bases and 3 bases, in that order; junction bases with no gene match: 6. From germline, CDR1 is SGDLS and CDR2 YYNGEE. The length of the CDR3 is 15 residues. CDR3 amino acids: CASSETGSVGNTIYF. The CDR3 coding sequence is TGTGCCAGCAGCGAGACAGGGTCGGTTGGAAACACCATATATTTT.

The chain joins TRBV19 to TRBJ2-1, with 8 bases aligning to TRBD1. J was trimmed by 6 bases and V by 8 bases; bases with no gene match: 9. The germline V gene encodes CDR1 LNHDA and CDR2 SQIVND (reference sequence). There are 14 residues in the CDR3. CDR3 nucleotide sequence: TGTGCCAGTTCTAGGACAGGGAGTTCCAATGAGCAGTTCTTC. Translation: CASSRTGSSNEQFF.

Sample share makes this clone medium-sized. This CDR3 reads CASSDWGGARGYTF. The CDR3 DNA reads TGTGCCAGCAGCGATTGGGGTGGGGCTCGGGGCTACACCTTC. The J gene is TRBJ1-2, the V gene TRBV7-9, with D possibly TRBD1 on 5 matching bases. V shed 5 bases and J shed 8 bases, with 18 bases lying between them. The germline gives CDR1 SEHNR, CDR2 FQNEAQ (reference sequence). CDR3 size: 14 residues.

This clone is a singleton in its sample. This rearrangement joins TRBV7-6 to TRBJ2-1; TRBD1 matches 11 bases. The CDR3 covers 16 residues. Looked up from germline, CDR1 is SGHVS and CDR2 is FNYEAQ. V was clipped by 1 base and J by 6 bases; unmatched bases: 5. The CDR3 protein is CASSLGDRGFLNEQFF. The CDR3 DNA reads as TGTGCCAGCAGCTTAGGGGACAGGGGGTTCCTCAATGAGCAGTTCTTC.

This chain connects TRBV5-1 to TRBJ1-4; D gene unclear. CDR3 size: 15 residues. Germline V gene data show CDR1 as SGHRS and CDR2 as YFSETQ. V dropped 4 bases and J dropped 0 bases, with 10 bases sitting between them. The CDR3 reads CASSVPSSTNEKLFF. The DNA of the CDR3 is TGCGCCAGCAGCGTCCCGTCCTCAACTAATGAAAAACTGTTTTTT.

This sequence joins TRBV27 and TRBJ1-2; 7 bases are shared with TRBD1. CDR3 length equals 13 residues. In germline, CDR1 is MNHEY, CDR2 SMNVEV (reference sequence). Germline trimming cut 3 bases from V and 8 bases from J; bases unmatched to any gene: 6. CDR3 region: CASSLKGARGYTF. CDR3 coding DNA: TGTGCCAGCAGTTTGAAGGGGGCGCGGGGCTACACCTTC.

J is TRBJ1-3 and V is TRBV9, with a possible D match to TRBD1 (6 bases). V lost 4 bases and J 0 bases, leaving 14 bases between the germline ends. This CDR3 is 16 amino acids long. Germline CDR1 is SGDLS and CDR2 is YYNGEE. The CDR3 DNA follows: TGTGCCAGCAGCCCCAACAGGGCCGCCTCTGGAAACACCATATATTTT. Translated: CASSPNRAASGNTIYF.

This clone occurred a few times. The V gene is TRBV5-1, the J gene TRBJ1-2; a weak D match, TRBD1 (6 bases). With 0 bases removed from V and 5 bases from J, the gap between germline ends came to 11 bases. From germline, CDR1 is SGHRS and CDR2 YFSETQ. CDR3 length: 14 amino acids. The CDR3 DNA reads TGCGCCAGCAGCTTGGAAGGAAGGGGGTATGGCTACACCTTC. As protein: CASSLEGRGYGYTF.

This sequence joins TRBV6-1 and TRBJ2-7; tentatively, D is TRBD2 (7 bases). The V end lost 8 bases, the J end lost 7 bases, and 21 bases lay between the germline ends. CDR1 MNHNS and CDR2 SASEGT come from the germline V gene. The CDR3 runs to 14 residues. This CDR3 reads CASRDGGALWEQYF. CDR3 DNA: TGTGCCAGCCGGGATGGGGGGGCCCTCTGGGAGCAGTACTTC.